This T cell receptor beta chain was identified during a study of OX40 agonist ivuxolimab in advanced cancers. Study-wide context: All patients had ivuxolimab intravenously every 2 weeks at 0.01 to 10 mg/kg. Study-wide points: Normalized T-cell clonal expansion was also low in a subset of nonresponders. Dose levels from 0.1 to 3.0 mg/kg saw CD4+ and CD8+ blood T cells expand clonally by week 6.

CDR3 length: 16 amino acids. The V gene's germline CDR1 is SGHNT and CDR2 YYREEE (reference sequence). V dropped 5 bases and J dropped 2 bases, with 19 bases sitting between them. Sequenced by immunoSEQ multiplex PCR; TCRdb stores in-frame clones only, minus some. Altogether approximately 110,000 clones are present, roughly 92% being singletons, with the ten largest covering 0.8% to 1%. Details on this clone: The target antigen is unknown.

The specimen comprised CD4+ or CD8+ T cells sorted from blood, sampled in a trial of the OX40 agonist ivuxolimab. This chain links TRBV5-4 with TRBJ2-5; maybe TRBD1 (5 bases). This sequence was found in an adult with an advanced solid tumor such as melanoma, head and neck, liver or kidney cancer. The CDR3: CASSRVATAHQETQYF. The CDR3 DNA sequence: TGTGCCAGCAGTCGTGTTGCGACAGCTCATCAAGAGACCCAGTACTTC.